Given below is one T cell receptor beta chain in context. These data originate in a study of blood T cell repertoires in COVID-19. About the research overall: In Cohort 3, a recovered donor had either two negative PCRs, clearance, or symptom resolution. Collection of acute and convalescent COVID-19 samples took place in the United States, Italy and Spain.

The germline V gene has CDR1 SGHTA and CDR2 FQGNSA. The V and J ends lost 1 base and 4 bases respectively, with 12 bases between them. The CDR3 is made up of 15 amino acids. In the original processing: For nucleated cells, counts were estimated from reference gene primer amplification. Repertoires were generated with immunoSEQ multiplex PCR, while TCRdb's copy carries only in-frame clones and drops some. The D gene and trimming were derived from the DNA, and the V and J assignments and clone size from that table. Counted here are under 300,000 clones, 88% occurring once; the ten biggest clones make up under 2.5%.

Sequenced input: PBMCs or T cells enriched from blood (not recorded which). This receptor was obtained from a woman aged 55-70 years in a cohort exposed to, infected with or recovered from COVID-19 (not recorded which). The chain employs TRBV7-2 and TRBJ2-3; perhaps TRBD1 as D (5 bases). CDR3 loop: CASSLGAGKADTQYF. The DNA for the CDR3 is TGTGCCAGCAGCTTAGGGGCAGGGAAGGCAGATACGCAGTATTTT.